The clone carrying this T cell receptor (beta chain) appeared many times. The antigen is unknown. The data derive from a study of CD8 T cells in ankylosing spondylitis. General study points: There was reportedly significant enrichment of clones that were disease-linked in matched ankylosing spondylitis synovial fluid. Disease-linked clones had a CD8+ phenotype and relatively low frequency in peripheral blood. Both synovial fluid and blood in reactive arthritis had previously been reported to carry some motif variants.

Each TCR beta library was made by quantitative 5'-RACE that incorporated molecular barcodes. Each CDR3 protein is one row after TCRdb ran MiXCR on the 5' RACE reads. The repertoire consists of a few hundred thousand distinct CDR3 sequences, with approximately 12% occurring once and the leading ten covering around 6.5%. The germline gives CDR1 MNHEY, CDR2 SVGAGI. This CDR3 is built from 15 residues. J was trimmed by 6 bases and V by 4 bases; bases with no gene match: 11. The origin of this receptor is a male donor with ankylosing spondylitis or in good health (not recorded which). The V and J genes are TRBV6-5 and TRBJ1-2, with 7 bases aligning to TRBD1. Sequenced input: blood, either unsorted or a sorted T cell fraction (not recorded which). CDR3: CASSLPLTGFDGYTF. Written as DNA, the CDR3 is TGTGCCAGCAGTTTACCCCTGACAGGGTTTGATGGCTACACCTTC.